A single sample gave rise to the 23 T cell receptor beta chains below, sequenced in a study of OX40 agonist ivuxolimab in advanced cancers. Only in-frame clones appear in the TCRdb table, and some are missing; sequencing was by immunoSEQ multiplex PCR. The sample lists around 90,000 clones; approximately 90% were seen once. Sequenced here: CD4+ or CD8+ T cells sorted from blood, sampled in a trial of the OX40 agonist ivuxolimab. These receptors were obtained from an adult with an advanced solid tumor such as melanoma, head and neck, liver or kidney cancer.

This chain connects TRBV6-9 to TRBJ2-7; 11 nucleotides line up with TRBD2. This CDR3 region has 24 residues. Per the germline V gene, CDR1 is MNHGY and CDR2 is SVAAGI. Germline trimming cut 8 bases from V and 5 bases from J; bases unmatched to any gene: 38. The CDR3 sequence is CASGTPRNVYRPSGLAELRDEQYF. The CDR3 nucleotides are TGTGCCAGCGGAACCCCACGTAATGTTTACAGGCCATCGGGACTAGCGGAACTACGGGACGAGCAGTACTTC.

This chain joins TRBV11-3 and TRBJ2-5; 7 positions agree with TRBD2. The DNA end lines up better with TRBJ2-7; the J call may be wrong. Germline-derived CDR1 and CDR2 are SGHNT and YENEEA. This CDR3 is 14 amino acids long. The CDR3 protein is CASSLSGGSYEQYF. In DNA form, the CDR3 reads TGTGCCAGCAGCTTATCGGGAGGTTCCTACGAGCAGTACTTC.

This rearrangement joins TRBV9 to TRBJ2-7; D is unresolved. Germline V gene lookup returns CDR1 SGDLS and CDR2 YYNGEE. V was cut by 7 bases and J by 2 bases, with 4 bases left in between. CDR3 length equals 10 residues. The chain's CDR3 is CASEPYEQYF. The CDR3 nucleotides read TGTGCCAGCGAACCCTACGAGCAGTACTTC.

The chain links TRBV7-9 to TRBJ1-6; 7 bases line up with TRBD1. CDR3 length: 14 residues. Trimming at V came to 5 bases and at J to 7 bases, leaving 5 bases not matched to a gene. The germline gives CDR1 SEHNR, CDR2 FQNEAQ (reference sequence). CDR3 DNA sequence: TGTGCCAGCAGCCCGACAGGGTGGAATTCACCCCTCCACTTT. This encodes CASSPTGWNSPLHF.

The chain joins TRBV30 to TRBJ1-1; perhaps TRBD1 as D (6 bases). The V end lost 1 base, the J end lost 4 bases, and 7 bases lay between the germline ends. Germline V gives CDR1 GTSNPN, CDR2 SVGIG (reference sequence). The CDR3 has 12 amino acids. The CDR3 protein is CAWSATGTEAFF. CDR3 nucleotide sequence: TGTGCCTGGAGTGCGACAGGCACTGAAGCTTTCTTT.

This sequence joins TRBV10-2 and TRBJ2-3; a possible D gene is TRBD2 (5 bases). The CDR3 runs 14 residues. Trimming removed 6 bases from V and 4 bases from J, with 14 bases in between. Germline V gene data show CDR1 as WSHSY and CDR2 as SAAADI. The CDR3 sequence is CASSPRLSPDTQYF. In nucleotides, the CDR3 is TGCGCCAGCAGCCCCAGACTAAGTCCAGATACGCAGTATTTT.

The chain is built from TRBV5-1 and TRBJ2-7; no reliable D call. V was shortened by 1 base and J by 3 bases, with 8 bases between the two germline ends. This CDR3 has 13 amino acids. From germline, CDR1 is SGHRS and CDR2 YFSETQ. The CDR3 region is CASSLLGFYEQYF. CDR3 coding DNA: TGCGCCAGCAGCTTGTTAGGCTTCTACGAGCAGTACTTC.

The chain joins TRBV27 to TRBJ2-3; D is ambiguous. Germline assignment: CDR1 MNHEY and CDR2 SMNVEV (reference sequence). CDR3 length: 15 amino acids. V lost 1 base, J lost 0 bases, and 8 bases lay in between. The DNA of the CDR3 is TGTGCCAGCAGTTTATTTCGCCTTAGCACAGATACGCAGTATTTT. Amino acids: CASSLFRLSTDTQYF.

The chain carries TRBV4-1 and TRBJ2-3; TRBD2 aligns across 10 bases. CDR3 length: 18 amino acids. Per the germline V gene, CDR1 is MGHRA and CDR2 is YSYEKL. The J segment lost 3 bases and the V segment lost 3 bases, leaving 12 bases of the junction unmatched. CDR3 coding DNA: TGCGCCAGCAGCCATTCTGACTTGATTAGCGGGAGGACAGATACGCAGTATTTT. Translation gives CASSHSDLISGRTDTQYF.

The V gene is TRBV10-2, the J gene TRBJ2-1, with 8 bases matching TRBD2. The V gene's germline CDR1 is WSHSY and CDR2 SAAADI. V lost 2 bases, J lost 6 bases, and 9 bases stayed unmatched. CDR3 length: 16 amino acids. CDR3 nucleotide sequence: TGCGCCAGCAGTGAGAAGGAGGGCCGGGGGGGCAATGAGCAGTTCTTC. It encodes CASSEKEGRGGNEQFF.

V is TRBV7-9 and J is TRBJ1-2, with 7 bases aligning to TRBD1. V dropped 7 bases and J dropped 3; count of bases not matched to a gene: 8. The CDR3 sequence is 14 residues long. The germline V gene has CDR1 SEHNR and CDR2 FQNEAQ (reference sequence). DNA for the CDR3: TGTGCCAGCATCCTCACAGGGGTTGACTATGGCTACACCTTC. Translated, it gives CASILTGVDYGYTF. Full variable domain (rest looked up from reference TRBV7-9 and TRBJ1-2): DTGVSQNPRHKITKRGQNVTFRCDPISEHNRLYWYRQTLGQGPEFLTYFQNEAQLEKSRLLSDRFSAERPKGSFSTLEIQRTEQGDSAMYLCASILTGVDYGYTFGSGTRLTVV.

The chain couples TRBV29-1 to TRBJ2-5; D is undetermined. Germline V gene sequence: CDR1 SQVTM, CDR2 ANQGSEA. There are 14 residues in the CDR3. V lost 4 bases and J 5 bases, leaving 17 bases between the germline ends. The CDR3 region is CSVVSELTLETQYF. CDR3 in DNA: TGCAGCGTTGTGTCGGAATTGACGTTGGAGACCCAGTACTTC. The variable domain in full, with the rest retrieved from reference TRBV29-1 and TRBJ2-5, is SAVISQKPSRDICQRGTSLTIQCQVDSQVTMMFWYRQQPGQSLTLIATANQGSEATYESGFVIDKFPISRPNLTFSTLTVSNMSPEDSSIYLCSVVSELTLETQYFGPGTRLLVL.

V usage is TRBV29-1 and J usage is TRBJ2-1, with TRBD2 as a possible D gene (5 bases). V shed 1 base and J shed 2 bases, with 15 bases lying between them. CDR3 length: 16 amino acids. Germline CDR1 reads SQVTM; CDR2 reads ANQGSEA. For the CDR3, the DNA is TGCAGCGTTGAAGGAGGAGCGGCCGCGGCCTACAATGAGCAGTTCTTC. As protein: CSVEGGAAAAYNEQFF.

V gene TRBV7-9 combines with J gene TRBJ2-3; 10 nucleotides agree with TRBD2. V gave up 5 bases and J gave up 0 bases; unmatched junction bases: 11. The CDR3 consists of 18 residues. The germline gives CDR1 SEHNR, CDR2 FQNEAQ (reference sequence). CDR3 in amino acids: CASSGSGRAAFSTDTQYF. In DNA form, the CDR3 reads TGTGCCAGCAGCGGAAGCGGGAGGGCAGCATTTAGCACAGATACGCAGTATTTT.

The CDR3 bases are TGTGCCAGCAGTGAATCTGGGACGAGGGAGACCCAGTACTTC. Translation gives CASSESGTRETQYF. This chain joins TRBV6-1 and TRBJ2-5; D possibly matches TRBD1 or TRBD2 (5 bases each). V lost 2 bases, J lost 5 bases, and 12 bases lay in between. Per the germline V gene, CDR1 is MNHNS and CDR2 is SASEGT. This CDR3 region has 14 residues.

This clone was observed a few times. This chain connects TRBV10-1 to TRBJ2-3, with 8 nucleotides matching TRBD2. V lost 6 bases to trimming and J lost 2 bases; unmatched junction nucleotides: 1. Germline CDR1 is WNHNN and CDR2 is SYGVQD (reference sequence). The length of the CDR3 is 13 residues. CDR3 sequence: CASSGRATDTQYF. CDR3 sequence (DNA): TGCGCCAGCAGCGGGAGGGCCACAGATACGCAGTATTTT.

V gene TRBV11-3 combines with J gene TRBJ2-7; D not resolved. The V gene's germline CDR1 is SGHNT and CDR2 YENEEA. This CDR3 region has 15 residues. V was shortened by 4 bases and J by 6 bases, with 19 bases between the two germline ends. The CDR3 region is CASSSEVGLTIEQYF. CDR3 DNA: TGTGCCAGCAGCTCAGAGGTAGGATTAACTATCGAGCAGTACTTC.

This chain uses TRBV2 with TRBJ1-5; D gene unclear. The CDR3 covers 14 residues. Germline assignment: CDR1 SNHLY and CDR2 FYNNEI. Trimming left V 3 bases short and J 11 bases short, with 17 bases between. CDR3 residues: CASSDIGGIQAQHF. In DNA, the CDR3 is TGTGCCAGCAGTGATATTGGAGGGATCCAGGCCCAGCATTTT. Combining the CDR3 with reference TRBV2 and TRBJ1-5 gives the whole variable domain EPEVTQTPSHQVTQMGQEVILRCVPISNHLYFYWYRQILGQKVEFLVSFYNNEISEKSEIFDDQFSVERPDGSNFTLKIRSTKLEDSAMYFCASSDIGGIQAQHFGDGTRLSIL.

The chain's CDR3 is CASTKDGANNEQFF. CDR3 nucleotide sequence: TGTGCCAGCACCAAGGACGGGGCCAACAATGAGCAGTTCTTC. J is TRBJ2-1 and V is TRBV2, with D perhaps TRBD1 or TRBD2 (5 bases each). The length of the CDR3 is 14 residues. Germline V gives CDR1 SNHLY, CDR2 FYNNEI. V was clipped by 7 bases and J by 5 bases, with 15 bases between them.

The count of this clone is one. An end of the junction does not agree with germline; a read error may underlie this. V gene TRBV7-7 combines with J gene TRBJ2-5; D may be TRBD1 or TRBD2 (5 bases each). Germline loops: CDR1 SSHAT, CDR2 FNYEAQ (reference sequence). The CDR3 runs to 14 residues. The CDR3 protein is CASSPGPRGETQYF. CDR3 DNA sequence: TGTGCTAGCAGCCCGGGACCGAGGGGTGAGACCCAGTACTTC. The complete variable domain, with remaining parts taken from reference TRBV7-7 and TRBJ2-5, reads GAGVSQSPRYKVTKRGQDVTLRCDPISSHATLYWYQQALGQGPEFLTYFNYEAQPDKSGLPSDRFSAERPEGSISTLTIQRTEQRDSAMYRCASSPGPRGETQYFGPGTRLLVL.

The V gene is TRBV2, the J gene TRBJ2-7; no clear D. Germline values: CDR1 SNHLY, CDR2 FYNNEI. Trimming pared 5 bases from V and 0 bases from J, leaving 8 bases between. This CDR3 contains 13 residues. The CDR3 sequence is CASSISPSYEQYF. CDR3 nucleotide sequence: TGTGCCAGCAGTATAAGCCCCTCCTACGAGCAGTACTTC.

V usage is TRBV5-8 and J usage is TRBJ1-1; 7 nucleotides match TRBD1. The CDR3 is made up of 15 amino acids. The trim removed 2 bases at V and 8 bases at J, leaving 12 bases unmatched. Germline V CDR1 and CDR2: SGHTS, YDEGEE. The CDR3 DNA follows: TGTGCCAGCAGCTTTACAGGGGTATGGTCATGGGAAGCTTTCTTT. Its translation is CASSFTGVWSWEAFF.

The chain uses TRBV5-4 and TRBJ1-1; D may be TRBD1 (6 bases). The CDR3 totals 12 residues. V lost 4 bases to trimming and J lost 4 bases, with 8 bases between them. Germline V gene lookup returns CDR1 SGHNT and CDR2 YYREEE (reference sequence). The CDR3 here is CASSPGATEAFF. CDR3 DNA: TGTGCCAGCAGCCCAGGGGCCACTGAAGCTTTCTTT.